The clone carrying this TCR beta chain has a handful of counts. TCRB transcripts that were expressed got sequenced, as all of the isolated RNA had been reverse transcribed. Sequencing was performed with immunoSEQ multiplex PCR; in TCRdb, only in-frame clones are kept and a portion is missing. Of 680,000 or so clones in the sample, around 15% were seen once. These data come from a study of beta chain features in type 1 diabetes. Losses at the gene ends were 5 bases for V and 4 bases for J; bases not matched to a gene: 5. Germline V gene sequence: CDR1 SGHVS, CDR2 FNYEAQ. The length of the CDR3 is 14 residues.

This sequence originates from a man aged 18 to 30 in good health. The chain joins TRBV7-6 to TRBJ1-5, with TRBD1 identical over 7 bases. Sequencing was performed on naive CD4+ T cells from blood. The CDR3 DNA sequence: TGTGCCAGCAGCCGGGACAGTCCGAATCAGCCCCAGCATTTT. This gives the protein CASSRDSPNQPQHF.